This T cell receptor beta chain is from a study of T cells in localized non-small cell lung cancer. Germline assignment: CDR1 SGDLS and CDR2 YYNGEE. Trimming cost V 0 bases and J 1 base, with 10 bases left between them. CDR3 length equals 15 residues. Profiled with immunoSEQ multiplex PCR; TCRdb holds only in-frame clones, not every one. Of 30,000 to 45,000 clones in the sample, about four fifths were seen once. Details on this clone: Antigen unknown.

Points from the study as a whole: Elevated circulating T cell density in blood was associated with longer overall survival. As only one tumor region underwent sequencing, heterogeneity remains possible. Appearances in adjacent lung were noted for a median approximately 50 of the top 100 tumor clones. Clonality peaked in uninvolved adjacent lung rather than tumor.

The clonotype originates from a male donor at least 60 years old with stage II lung adenocarcinoma. The source material was peripheral blood mononuclear cells, sampled before any cancer treatment. The chain combines TRBV9 with TRBJ1-1; possibly TRBD1 for D (6 bases). The CDR3: CASSVVGTPNTEAFF. CDR3 nucleotides: TGTGCCAGCAGCGTAGTAGGGACACCGAACACTGAAGCTTTCTTT. The full variable domain, completed using reference TRBV9 and TRBJ1-1, is DSGVTQTPKHLITATGQRVTLRCSPRSGDLSVYWYQQSLDQGLQFLIQYYNGEERAKGNILERFSAQQFPDLHSELNLSSLELGDSALYFCASSVVGTPNTEAFFGQGTRLTVV.